This TCR beta chain was documented in a study of blood T cell repertoires in COVID-19. At the level of the study: From T cells, B-cell-depleted T cells, or PBMCs came the material, which was cDNA or gDNA.

Individuals aged roughly 18 to 95 years were recruited from about two dozen US areas. Repertoires were generated with immunoSEQ multiplex PCR, while TCRdb's copy carries only in-frame clones and drops some. The sample has some 490,000 clones; approximately 86% are singletons. The CDR3 sequence is 14 residues long. CDR1 MNHEY and CDR2 SVGAGI come from the germline V gene. Germline trimming cut 6 bases from V and 3 bases from J; bases unmatched to any gene: 4. On this clone itself: Other DNA sequences in this specimen translate into the identical CDR3.

Sequenced material: PBMCs or T cells enriched from blood (not recorded which). The genes are TRBV6-5 and TRBJ1-3; 8 nucleotides match TRBD1. The TCR comes from a woman aged 60-75 years who had recovered from COVID-19. CDR3 residues: CASSRGLNGNTIYF. CDR3 coding DNA: TGTGCCAGCAGCAGGGGGCTTAATGGAAACACCATATATTTT.